This T cell receptor beta chain was observed in a study of blood T cells in healthy people across ages (dated by TCRdb to the mid-2010s). As for the study more broadly: Template switching captured roughly one uniquely barcoded TCR beta cDNA molecule per two T cells in model experiments. To avoid experimental bias, donors of different ages were spread randomly across the sequencing lanes. Using deep sequencing normalized with unique cDNA molecular identifiers, the study measured how TCR beta repertoire diversity changes with age. The donors were split into four age groups: young (average approximately 16 years), middle-aged (more than 35), aged (over 55) and long-lived (82). The study analyzed two additional independent replicas of 1 million unique cDNA reads from the same blood draw for two donors, one aged 18 to 30 and one aged 80 or older. Overall study outcomes, separate from this receptor: Donor CMV infection status was unknown, potentially confounding age-related changes in expanded clonotypes. Bulk unsorted PBMC profiling prevented conclusive comparison of naive and antigen-experienced compartments. The percentage of naive T cells measured by flow cytometry correlated strongly with observed TCR beta diversity. As age increased, observed TCR beta diversity per million T cells dropped in a roughly linear way, and a significant reduction was already evident by age 40. The long-lived group showed more naive CD4+ T cells, fewer expanded clones and increased TCR diversity than the aged group, suggesting age selection. Total diversity estimates from one million sequenced T cells were considered lower bounds and underestimates.

Library preparation employed 5' RACE. Reads for this sample came from an Illumina HiSeq 2500. A second about 7 to 12 cycle PCR used a sample-barcoded 5' primer and a J-beta primer mix. Each TCR beta cDNA molecule received a unique molecular identifier from a template-switch 5' adaptor carrying 12 random nucleotides. Each sample yielded at least 3 million CDR3-containing paired-end reads. The Mint cDNA synthesis kit, primed by a TRBC-specific oligonucleotide, was used to synthesize first-strand cDNA from all RNA. All cDNA was treated with uracil-DNA glycosylase and then went through a first 18-cycle PCR with the universal primers M1SS and BC2_uni_R. In the original analysis: Normalization of each sample was performed by random selection of 1 million high-quality reads, each carrying a distinct molecular identifier. Instead of being binned into consensus sequences, reads that shared molecular identifiers were thrown out. MiTCR, with a Q25 quality threshold and the strictest error-elimination algorithm, was used for CDR3 identification, clonotype clustering and error correction. A nonparametric unseen species model using Euler transformation provided a lower-bound estimate of total TCR beta diversity. TCRdb reworked the public reads: Q25 trimming with fastp, MiXCR clone assembly, productive beta chains retained. Each record represents a unique CDR3 protein, reported with the most common genes and DNA among its rows. TCRdb assigned the V and J calls; the authors' analysis was not used. This sample is represented by approximately 810,000 distinct CDR3 sequences; about 28% of them were singletons. The ten largest clones capture about 18% of the sample.

In the germline V gene, CDR1 corresponds to SQVTM and CDR2 to ANQGSEA. The CDR3 covers 13 residues, taking in both the cysteine and the phenylalanine. The sequence is cut down to CDR3 DNA, 39 bases in frame from base 1. This clonotype was observed a handful of times. Its antigen has not been determined. At one end the junction does not follow the germline gene, possibly because of a read error. The approximately 40 donors, aged roughly 6 to 90 years, were systemically healthy Caucasian individuals from Russia. Each donor gave 8 to 10 milliliters of peripheral blood, collected into EDTA-treated Vacutainer tubes. Ficoll-Paque density-gradient centrifugation was used to isolate PBMCs, with at least 6 million obtained per sample. Total RNA was extracted from PBMCs with Trizol reagent, with at least 6 micrograms obtained per sample. The percentages of naive CD45RAhigh/CD27high T cells were determined by flow cytometry on a PBMC aliquot from every donor.

The source of this sequence is a woman older than 75 in good health. Sequenced material: blood. The rearrangement combines TRBV29-1 with TRBJ1-2, with TRBD1 matching 9 junction bases. The nucleotide sequence is given as TGCAGCGTAGCGACAGGGGGAAACTATGGCCACACCTTC. Translated, this is CSVATGGNYGHTF.